The present TCR beta chain was sequenced within a study of cytomegalovirus exposure and HLA in healthy donors. Only one count was recorded for this clone. Germline values: CDR1 SGHTA, CDR2 FQGTGA. The junction had 16 bases not matched to a gene; V was cut back by 2 bases and J by 0 bases. The CDR3 is made up of 20 amino acids. The study ran its PCR with 60 Vbeta and 13 Jbeta primers. Profiling relied on immunoSEQ multiplex PCR, and the TCRdb table lists in-frame clones only, not all of them. The sample lists 100,000 to 120,000 clones, 70% to 80% occurring once. The chain recombines TRBV7-3 with TRBJ2-3, with TRBD2 identical over 8 bases. Material for sequencing was PBMCs. The source is a woman aged 25 to 39 in good health and CMV-seropositive. In DNA form, the CDR3 reads TGTGCCAGCAGCTTATCCCTCCTACTAGCGGTAAAAACTAGCACAGATACGCAGTATTTT. Its translation is CASSLSLLLAVKTSTDTQYF.